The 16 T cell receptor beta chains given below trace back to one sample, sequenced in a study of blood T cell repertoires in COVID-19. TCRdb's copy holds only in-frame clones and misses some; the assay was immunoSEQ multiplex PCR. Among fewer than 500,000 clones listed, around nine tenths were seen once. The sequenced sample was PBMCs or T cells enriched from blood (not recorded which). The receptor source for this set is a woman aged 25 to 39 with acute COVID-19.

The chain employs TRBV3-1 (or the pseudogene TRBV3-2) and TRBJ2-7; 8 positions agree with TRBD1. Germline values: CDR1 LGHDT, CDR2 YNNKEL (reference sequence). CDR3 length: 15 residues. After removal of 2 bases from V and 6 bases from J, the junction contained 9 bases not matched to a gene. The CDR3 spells CASSQPPSGGSEQYF. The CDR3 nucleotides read TGTGCCAGCAGCCAACCCCCCTCAGGGGGCTCCGAGCAGTACTTC.

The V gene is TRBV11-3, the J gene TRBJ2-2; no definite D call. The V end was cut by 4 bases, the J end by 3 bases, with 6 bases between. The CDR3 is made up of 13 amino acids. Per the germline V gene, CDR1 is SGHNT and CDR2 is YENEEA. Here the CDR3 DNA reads TGTGCCAGCAGCTCCAGATACACCGGGGAGCTGTTTTTT. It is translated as CASSSRYTGELFF.

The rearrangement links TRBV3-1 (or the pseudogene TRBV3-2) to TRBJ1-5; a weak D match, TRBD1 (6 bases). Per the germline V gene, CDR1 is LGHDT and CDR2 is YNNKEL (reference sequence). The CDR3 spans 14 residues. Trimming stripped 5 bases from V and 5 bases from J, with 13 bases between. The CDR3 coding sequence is TGTGCCAGCAGCACTAACGAGGGGGATCAGCCCCAGCATTTT. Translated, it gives CASSTNEGDQPQHF.

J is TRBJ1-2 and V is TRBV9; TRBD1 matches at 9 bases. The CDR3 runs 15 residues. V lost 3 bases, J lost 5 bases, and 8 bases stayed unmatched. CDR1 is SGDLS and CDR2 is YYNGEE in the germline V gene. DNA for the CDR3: TGTGCCAGCAGCGGGGACAGGGCGTACGAGTATGGCTACACCTTC. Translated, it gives CASSGDRAYEYGYTF.

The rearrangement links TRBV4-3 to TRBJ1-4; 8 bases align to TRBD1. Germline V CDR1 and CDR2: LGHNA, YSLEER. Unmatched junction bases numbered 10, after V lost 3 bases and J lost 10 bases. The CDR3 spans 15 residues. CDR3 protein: CASSQTDRVRSKLFF. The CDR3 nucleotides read TGCGCCAGCAGCCAGACGGACAGGGTTCGGTCAAAACTGTTTTTT.

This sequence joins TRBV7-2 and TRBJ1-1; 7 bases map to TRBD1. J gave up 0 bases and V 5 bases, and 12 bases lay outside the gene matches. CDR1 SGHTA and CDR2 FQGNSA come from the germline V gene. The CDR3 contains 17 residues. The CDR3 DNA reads TGTGCCAGCAGCCTCCGACAGGGTGGGCCCCTGAACACTGAAGCTTTCTTT. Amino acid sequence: CASSLRQGGPLNTEAFF.

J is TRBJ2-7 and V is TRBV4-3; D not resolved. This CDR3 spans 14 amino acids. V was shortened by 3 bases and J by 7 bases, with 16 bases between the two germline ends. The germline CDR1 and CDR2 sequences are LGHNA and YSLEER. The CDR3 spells CASSHTHGFREQYF. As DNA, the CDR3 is TGCGCCAGCAGCCACACCCACGGGTTTAGGGAGCAGTACTTC.

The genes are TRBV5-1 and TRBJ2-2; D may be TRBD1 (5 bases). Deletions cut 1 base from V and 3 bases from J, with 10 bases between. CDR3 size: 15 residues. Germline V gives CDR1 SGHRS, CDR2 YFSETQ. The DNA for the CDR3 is TGCGCCAGCAGCTTGAGCAGGGAATACACCGGGGAGCTGTTTTTT. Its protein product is CASSLSREYTGELFF.

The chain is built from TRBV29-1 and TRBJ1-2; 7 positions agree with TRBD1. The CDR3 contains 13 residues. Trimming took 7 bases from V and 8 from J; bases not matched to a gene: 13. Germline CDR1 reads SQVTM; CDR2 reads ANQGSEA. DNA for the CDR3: TGCAGCGCGAGGGACAGAGAAGGAAGGGGCTACACCTTC. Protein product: CSARDREGRGYTF.

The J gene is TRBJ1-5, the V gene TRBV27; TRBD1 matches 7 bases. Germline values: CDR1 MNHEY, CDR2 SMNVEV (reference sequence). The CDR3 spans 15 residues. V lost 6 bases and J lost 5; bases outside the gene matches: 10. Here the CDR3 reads CASRRQGWGDQPQHF. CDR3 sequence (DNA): TGTGCCAGCAGGAGACAGGGTTGGGGTGATCAGCCCCAGCATTTT.

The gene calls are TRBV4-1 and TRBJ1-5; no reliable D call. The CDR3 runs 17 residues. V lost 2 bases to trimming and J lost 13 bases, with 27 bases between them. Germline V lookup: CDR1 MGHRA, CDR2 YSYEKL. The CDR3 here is CASSQYSFLPFDHAQHF. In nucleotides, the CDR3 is TGCGCCAGCAGCCAATATAGCTTCTTACCCTTTGATCATGCACAGCATTTT.

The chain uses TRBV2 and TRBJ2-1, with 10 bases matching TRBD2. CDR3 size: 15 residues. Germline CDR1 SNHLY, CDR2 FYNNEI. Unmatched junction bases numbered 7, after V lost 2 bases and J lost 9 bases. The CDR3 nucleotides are TGTGCCAGCAGTGAAAGGCTAGCGGGGGTGGGTGAGCAGTTCTTC. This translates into CASSERLAGVGEQFF.

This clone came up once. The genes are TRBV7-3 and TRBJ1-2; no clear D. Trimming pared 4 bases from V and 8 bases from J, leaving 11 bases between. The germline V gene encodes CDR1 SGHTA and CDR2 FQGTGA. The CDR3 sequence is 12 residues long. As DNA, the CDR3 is TGTGCCAGCAGCTCGGGTTCGGGAGGCTACACCTTC. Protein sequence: CASSSGSGGYTF.

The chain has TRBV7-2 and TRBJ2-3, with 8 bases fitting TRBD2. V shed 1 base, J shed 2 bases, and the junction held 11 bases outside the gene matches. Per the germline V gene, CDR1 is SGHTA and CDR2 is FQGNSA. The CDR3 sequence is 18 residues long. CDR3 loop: CASSLVFGGGPNTDTQYF. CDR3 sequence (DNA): TGTGCCAGCAGCTTAGTTTTTGGCGGGGGGCCCAACACAGATACGCAGTATTTT.

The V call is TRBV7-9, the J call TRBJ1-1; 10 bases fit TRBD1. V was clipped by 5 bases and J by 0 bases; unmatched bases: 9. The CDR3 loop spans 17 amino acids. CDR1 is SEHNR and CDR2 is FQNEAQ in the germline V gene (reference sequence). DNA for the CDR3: TGTGCCAGCAGCCTAAGTCCCGGGACAGGGGTGAACACTGAAGCTTTCTTT. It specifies CASSLSPGTGVNTEAFF.

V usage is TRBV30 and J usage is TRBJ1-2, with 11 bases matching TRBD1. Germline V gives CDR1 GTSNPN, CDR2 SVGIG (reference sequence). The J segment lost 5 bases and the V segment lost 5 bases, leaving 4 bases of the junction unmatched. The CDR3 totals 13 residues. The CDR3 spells CAWGTGGWYGYTF. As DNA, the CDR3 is TGTGCCTGGGGGACAGGGGGTTGGTATGGCTACACCTTC.